These 2 T cell receptor beta chains were all obtained from the same sample, sequenced in a study of blood T cell repertoires in COVID-19. Repertoires were generated with immunoSEQ multiplex PCR, while TCRdb's copy carries only in-frame clones and drops some. The sample yields 130,000 or so clones, about four fifths seen once. What was sequenced was PBMCs or T cells enriched from blood (not recorded which). The receptors shown here come from a man over 45 who had recovered from COVID-19.

CDR3 coding DNA: TGTGCCAGCAGCGTCCAAGGGACTACCAACAATGAGCAGTTCTTC. Encoded protein: CASSVQGTTNNEQFF. The rearrangement uses TRBV9 and TRBJ2-1, with 7 bases that match TRBD2. The CDR3 extends over 15 amino acids. Germline V CDR1 and CDR2: SGDLS, YYNGEE. The J segment lost 5 bases and the V segment lost 2 bases, leaving 7 bases of the junction unmatched.

The V and J genes are TRBV6-5 and TRBJ1-2, with 7 positions matching TRBD1. Unmatched junction bases numbered 4, after V lost 1 base and J lost 2 bases. CDR1 is MNHEY and CDR2 is SVGAGI in the germline V gene. This CDR3 has 15 residues. The chain's CDR3 is CASSYLGTANYGYTF. DNA for the CDR3: TGTGCCAGCAGTTACTTGGGGACAGCAAACTATGGCTACACCTTC.